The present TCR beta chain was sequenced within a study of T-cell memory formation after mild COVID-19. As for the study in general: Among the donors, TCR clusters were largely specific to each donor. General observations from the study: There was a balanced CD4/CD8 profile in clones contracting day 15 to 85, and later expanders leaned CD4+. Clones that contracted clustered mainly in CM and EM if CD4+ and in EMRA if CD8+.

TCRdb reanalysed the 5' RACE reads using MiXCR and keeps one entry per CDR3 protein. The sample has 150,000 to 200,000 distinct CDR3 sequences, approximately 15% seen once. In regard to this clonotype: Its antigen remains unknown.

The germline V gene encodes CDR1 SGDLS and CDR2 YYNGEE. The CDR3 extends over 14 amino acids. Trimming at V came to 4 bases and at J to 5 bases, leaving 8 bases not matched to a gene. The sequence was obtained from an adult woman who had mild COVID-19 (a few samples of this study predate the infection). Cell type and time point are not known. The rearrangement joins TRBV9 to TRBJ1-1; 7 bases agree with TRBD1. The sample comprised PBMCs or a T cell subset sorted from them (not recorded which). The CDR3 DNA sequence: TGTGCCAGCAGCACTACGACAGGGATGACTGAAGCTTTCTTT. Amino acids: CASSTTTGMTEAFF.